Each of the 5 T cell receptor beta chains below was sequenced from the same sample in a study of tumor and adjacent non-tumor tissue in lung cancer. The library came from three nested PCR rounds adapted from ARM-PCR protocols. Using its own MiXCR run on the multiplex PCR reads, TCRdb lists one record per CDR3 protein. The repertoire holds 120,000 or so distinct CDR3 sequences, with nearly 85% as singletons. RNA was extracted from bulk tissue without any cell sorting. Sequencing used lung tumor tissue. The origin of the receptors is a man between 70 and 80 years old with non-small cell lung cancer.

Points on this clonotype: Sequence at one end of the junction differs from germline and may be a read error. The CDR3: CVSSRSGTSNEKLFF. CDR3 DNA sequence: TGTGTCAGCAGCAGAAGTGGGACAAGTAATGAAAAGCTGTTCTTT. V and J are TRBV11-2 and TRBJ1-4, with a weak D call TRBD1 (6 bases). The germline V gene encodes CDR1 SGHAT and CDR2 FQNNGV. The CDR3 covers 15 residues.

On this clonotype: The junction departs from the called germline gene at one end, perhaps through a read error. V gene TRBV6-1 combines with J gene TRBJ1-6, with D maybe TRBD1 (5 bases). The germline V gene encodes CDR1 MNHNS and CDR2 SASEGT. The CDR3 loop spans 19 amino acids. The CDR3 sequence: CASGEAMRGAAQSNSPLHF. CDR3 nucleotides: TGTGCCAGCGGTGAAGCAATGAGGGGAGCGGCCCAGAGTAATTCGCCCCTCCACTTT.

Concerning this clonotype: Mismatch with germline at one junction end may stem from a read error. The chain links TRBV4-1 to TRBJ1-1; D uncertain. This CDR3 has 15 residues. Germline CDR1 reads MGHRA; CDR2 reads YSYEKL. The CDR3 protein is CAGSQVTGLNTEAFF. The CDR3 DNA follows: TGCGCCGGCAGCCAAGTTACTGGGTTGAACACTGAAGCTTTCTTT.

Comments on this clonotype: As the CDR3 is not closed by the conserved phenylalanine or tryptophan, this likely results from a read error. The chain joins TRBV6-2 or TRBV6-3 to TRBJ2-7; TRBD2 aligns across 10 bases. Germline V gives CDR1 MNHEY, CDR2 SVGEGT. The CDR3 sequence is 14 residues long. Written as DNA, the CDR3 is TGTGCCAGCGCTGCCGGGACTAGCGAGTACGAACAGTACTTA. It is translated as CASAAGTSEYEQYL.

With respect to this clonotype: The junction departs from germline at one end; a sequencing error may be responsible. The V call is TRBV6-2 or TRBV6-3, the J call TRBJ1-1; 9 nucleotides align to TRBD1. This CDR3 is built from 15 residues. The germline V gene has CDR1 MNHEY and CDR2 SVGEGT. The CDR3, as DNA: TGTGCCAGCAGTACGACACAGGGGGCGAACACTAAAGCTTTCTTT. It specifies CASSTTQGANTKAFF.